This T cell receptor beta chain is from a study of cytomegalovirus exposure and HLA in healthy donors. Some clones are missing from TCRdb's copy, which holds only in-frame ones; the method was immunoSEQ multiplex PCR. The data contain 200,000 to 250,000 clones, 80% to 90% of them singletons. V gave up 0 bases and J gave up 8 bases; unmatched junction bases: 8. Per germline, CDR1 SGHTA and CDR2 FQGTGA. The CDR3 has 17 residues. This receptor was obtained from a man between 18 and 29 years old in good health and CMV-seronegative. The sample taken for sequencing was PBMCs. The chain employs TRBV7-3 and TRBJ2-1; 12 bases are a match to TRBD2. In DNA, the CDR3 is TGTGCCAGCAGCTTAACGCTGGGAGCTAGCGGGAGGGATGAGCAGTTCTTC. This codes for CASSLTLGASGRDEQFF.